One and the same sample provided the 18 T cell receptor beta chains below, sequenced in a study of vaccination effects on CD4 cells after COVID-19. Measured with immunoSEQ multiplex PCR; TCRdb has only the in-frame clones, and not every one. The sample has 25,000 to 30,000 clones; 70% to 75% are singletons. Antigens of these TCRs are unknown. Sequencing was preceded by expansion of antigen-specific CD4+ T cells with viral peptide pools in the ViraFEST assay. CD4+ T cell isolation took place after approximately ten days of culture. All study participants received two doses of BNT162b2 or mRNA-1273 vaccine. The source was CD4+ T cells from PBMCs cultured with HCoV-NL63 spike peptides, collected after COVID-19 vaccination. All receptors derive from a human donor who received a COVID-19 vaccine.

This clone occurred a few times. The J gene is TRBJ2-7, the V gene TRBV19, with TRBD1 as a possible D gene (5 bases). CDR1 is LNHDA and CDR2 is SQIVND in the germline V gene (reference sequence). The CDR3 runs 15 residues. V lost 5 bases and J 2 bases, leaving 16 bases between the germline ends. CDR3 amino acids: CASSSPVAGTYEQYF. CDR3 bases: TGTGCCAGTAGTTCTCCCGTGGCAGGGACCTACGAGCAGTACTTC.

This clone was counted between two and nine times. The chain joins TRBV7-9 to TRBJ1-2; no clear D gene. V was cut by 3 bases and J by 6 bases, with 8 bases left in between. The CDR3 is 12 amino acids. CDR1 SEHNR and CDR2 FQNEAQ come from the germline V gene (reference sequence). The CDR3: CASSLASHGYTF. CDR3 coding DNA: TGTGCCAGCAGCTTGGCAAGTCATGGCTACACCTTC.

The chain recombines TRBV2 with TRBJ2-7; TRBD1 aligns across 7 bases. The V gene's germline CDR1 is SNHLY and CDR2 FYNNEI. CDR3 length: 13 residues. Unmatched junction bases numbered 3, after V lost 6 bases and J lost 1 base. The chain's CDR3 is CASRRQGSYEQYF. In DNA, the CDR3 is TGTGCCAGCAGAAGACAGGGATCCTACGAGCAGTACTTC. Full variable domain (remainder filled in from reference TRBV2 and TRBJ2-7): EPEVTQTPSHQVTQMGQEVILRCVPISNHLYFYWYRQILGQKVEFLVSFYNNEISEKSEIFDDQFSVERPDGSNFTLKIRSTKLEDSAMYFCASRRQGSYEQYFGPGTRLTVT.

The chain uses TRBV5-1 and TRBJ1-1; no clear D gene. CDR3 length: 13 residues. Trimming removed 0 bases at V and 1 base at J, with 4 bases between. CDR1 is SGHRS and CDR2 is YFSETQ in the germline V gene. CDR3 sequence (DNA): TGCGCCAGCAGCTTGGGGGGGAACACTGAAGCTTTCTTT. Amino acid sequence: CASSLGGNTEAFF.

This clone showed up just a few times. The chain links TRBV27 to TRBJ1-2; 10 nucleotides line up with TRBD1. From germline, CDR1 is MNHEY and CDR2 SMNVEV (reference sequence). The junction had 8 bases not matched to a gene; V was cut back by 8 bases and J by 8 bases. CDR3 size: 13 residues. CDR3 residues: CASSSGQGEGYTF. In nucleotides, the CDR3 is TGTGCCAGCTCTAGTGGACAGGGGGAAGGCTACACCTTC.

The genes are TRBV6-5 and TRBJ1-2; D is unresolved. The CDR3 sequence is 15 residues long. CDR1 and CDR2 from the germline V gene are MNHEY and SVGAGI. V was pared by 4 bases and J by 4 bases, with 16 bases between. The CDR3 is CASSLAGSEGYGYTF. The CDR3 DNA sequence: TGTGCCAGCAGTTTGGCCGGGTCCGAGGGCTATGGCTACACCTTC.

This chain uses TRBV5-6 with TRBJ2-3; 8 bases agree with TRBD2. J gave up 2 bases and V 3 bases, and 5 bases lay outside the gene matches. The CDR3 runs 15 residues. Germline-derived CDR1 and CDR2 are SGHDT and YYEEEE. CDR3 residues: CASSSTSGYTDTQYF. CDR3 coding DNA: TGTGCCAGCAGCTCTACTAGCGGATACACAGATACGCAGTATTTT.

This chain's CDR3 is CASSGTGGRETQYF. The CDR3 coding sequence is TGTGCCAGCAGTGGGACAGGGGGCCGAGAGACCCAGTACTTC. The chain carries TRBV5-4 and TRBJ2-5, with 12 bases that match TRBD1. J lost 4 bases, V lost 5 bases, and 3 bases had no gene match. CDR1 is SGHNT, CDR2 YYREEE, per germline (reference sequence). The CDR3 has 14 residues. The whole variable domain, remainder taken from reference TRBV5-4 and TRBJ2-5, is ETGVTQSPTHLIKTRGQQVTLRCSSQSGHNTVSWYQQALGQGPQFIFQYYREEENGRGNFPPRFSGLQFPNYSSELNVNALELDDSALYLCASSGTGGRETQYFGPGTRLLVL.

This clone came up once. The V and J genes are TRBV20-1 and TRBJ2-3; 9 positions match TRBD2. The V and J ends lost 3 bases and 2 bases, in that order; junction bases with no gene match: 3. The CDR3 has 14 residues. Germline values: CDR1 DFQATT, CDR2 SNEGSKA (reference sequence). CDR3 sequence (DNA): TGCAGTGCTAGTTTAGCGGGAGACACAGATACGCAGTATTTT. This sequence encodes CSASLAGDTDTQYF.

The rearrangement links TRBV19 to TRBJ2-7; D remains ambiguous. Germline V lookup: CDR1 LNHDA, CDR2 SQIVND (reference sequence). V was clipped by 4 bases and J by 3 bases, with 7 bases between them. There are 12 residues in the CDR3. The CDR3 DNA follows: TGTGCCAGTAGTAGTCGCGGCTACGAGCAGTACTTC. Its translation is CASSSRGYEQYF.

The chain links TRBV12-3 or TRBV12-4 to TRBJ2-1; D unclear. The CDR3 extends over 13 amino acids. V lost 3 bases to trimming and J lost 6 bases, with 9 bases between them. This CDR3 reads CASSLIASNEQFF. CDR3 in DNA: TGTGCCAGCAGTTTGATTGCGTCCAATGAGCAGTTCTTC.

The gene calls are TRBV5-5 and TRBJ2-2; the D is unclear. CDR3 length: 15 amino acids. Germline values: CDR1 SGHKS, CDR2 YYEKEE (reference sequence). V was clipped by 3 bases and J by 5 bases, with 14 bases between them. CDR3 residues: CASSSMITGTGELFF. The CDR3 nucleotides read TGTGCCAGCAGCTCCATGATTACTGGGACCGGGGAGCTGTTTTTT.

The chain recombines TRBV3-1 (or the pseudogene TRBV3-2) with TRBJ2-1; 13 bases map to TRBD2. The junction had 8 bases not matched to a gene; V was cut back by 0 bases and J by 15 bases. The CDR3 has 15 residues. Per germline, CDR1 LGHDT and CDR2 YNNKEL (reference sequence). The CDR3 DNA reads as TGTGCCAGCAGCCAAGATCTACTAGCGGGGGGGGGTTGGTTCTTC. This encodes CASSQDLLAGGGWFF.

The chain employs TRBV3-1 (or the pseudogene TRBV3-2) and TRBJ2-3, with D maybe TRBD2 (7 bases). V was trimmed by 3 bases and J by 4 bases, leaving 17 bases between them. The germline V gene has CDR1 LGHDT and CDR2 YNNKEL (reference sequence). The CDR3 runs to 16 residues. The CDR3 sequence is CASSQVVGGPPDTQYF. The CDR3 region has the DNA TGTGCCAGCAGCCAGGTTGTGGGGGGGCCACCAGATACGCAGTATTTT.

A few counts support this clone. An end of the junction differs from the germline gene, which may be a read error. V usage is TRBV5-1 and J usage is TRBJ1-1; no definite D call. This CDR3 is 13 amino acids long. Germline-derived CDR1 and CDR2 are SGHRS and YFSETQ. As DNA, the CDR3 is TGCGTCAGCAGAGAAGTGCAGGACACTGAAGCTTTCTTT. It specifies CVSREVQDTEAFF.

This clone was seen a few times. The chain carries TRBV29-1 and TRBJ1-1, with 8 bases identical to TRBD1. The germline CDR1 and CDR2 sequences are SQVTM and ANQGSEA. V was clipped by 7 bases and J by 6 bases; unmatched bases: 13. This CDR3 has 14 residues. The chain's CDR3 is CSARTGGPFAEAFF. In nucleotides, the CDR3 is TGCAGCGCTAGAACAGGGGGTCCCTTCGCTGAAGCTTTCTTT.

To note about this clone: A read error may account for a junction end that differs from germline. This sequence joins TRBV9 and TRBJ2-2, with TRBD1 matching over 7 bases. Germline CDR1 is SGDLS and CDR2 is YYNGEE. CDR3 length: 17 amino acids. The CDR3 region is CASSVLLTGAKTGELFF. Written as DNA, the CDR3 is TGTGCCAGCAGCGTTCTACTCACAGGGGCGAAGACCGGGGAGCTGTTTTTT.

This clone was counted a single time. The chain is built from TRBV7-2 and TRBJ2-7, with 9 positions matching TRBD1. The CDR3 length is 14 residues. Unmatched junction bases numbered 7, after V lost 4 bases and J lost 6 bases. Germline V gene lookup returns CDR1 SGHTA and CDR2 FQGNSA. CDR3 amino acids: CASSSGTGIGEQYF. CDR3 nucleotide sequence: TGTGCCAGCAGCTCCGGGACAGGGATCGGCGAGCAGTACTTC.